This T cell receptor beta chain was found in a study of CXCR3-negative and CXCR3-positive naive CD8 T cells. The wider study: There were 140 million or so TRB reads altogether, and each library had about 1.5 +/- 0.3 million of them.

In preparing the TRB cDNA libraries, 5' RACE with UMI labels was used. TCRdb re-called the 5' RACE reads, yielding one record per CDR3 amino acid sequence without DNA. Here the sample table reports 55,000 to 70,000 distinct CDR3 sequences. Triplicates of a few hundred thousand cells were sorted from each CD8+ T cell subset. Identification of naive CD8+ T cells rested on CD45RO-CCR7+CD27+CD95- status. Germline CDR1 LGHNA, CDR2 YSLEER. The CDR3 has 16 residues. This clonotype is classed as medium-sized by frequency. Its antigen remains unknown. Study results and caveats: CXCR3-positive naive cells had TRB CDR3s that were more hydrophobic than CXCR3-negative naive cells had. CXCR3-negative and CXCR3-positive naive cells shared comparable TRBV-TRBJ usage, but memory cells did not.

This clonotype was sampled from a human donor in good health. Some clones in this sample may be carry-over from other donors' samples. The sample was naive CXCR3+ CD8+ T cells from blood. The sample's subset: CD45RO-CCR7+CD27+CD95- naive CD8+ T cells expressing CXCR3 (TNR3+). V is TRBV4-3 and J is TRBJ1-2. The CDR3: CASQEALGGRHYGYTF.